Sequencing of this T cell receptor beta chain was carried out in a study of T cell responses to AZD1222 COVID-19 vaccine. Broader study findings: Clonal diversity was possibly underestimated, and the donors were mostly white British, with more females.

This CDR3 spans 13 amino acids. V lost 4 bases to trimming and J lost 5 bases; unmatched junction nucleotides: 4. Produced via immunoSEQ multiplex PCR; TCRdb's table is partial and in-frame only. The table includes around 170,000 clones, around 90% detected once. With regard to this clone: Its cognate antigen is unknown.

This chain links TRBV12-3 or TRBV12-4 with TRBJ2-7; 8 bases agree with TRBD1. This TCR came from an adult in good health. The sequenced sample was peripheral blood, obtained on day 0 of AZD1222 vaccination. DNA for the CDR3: TGTGCCAGCAGTTCGGACAGGGAGGACGAGCAGTACTTC. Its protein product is CASSSDREDEQYF.